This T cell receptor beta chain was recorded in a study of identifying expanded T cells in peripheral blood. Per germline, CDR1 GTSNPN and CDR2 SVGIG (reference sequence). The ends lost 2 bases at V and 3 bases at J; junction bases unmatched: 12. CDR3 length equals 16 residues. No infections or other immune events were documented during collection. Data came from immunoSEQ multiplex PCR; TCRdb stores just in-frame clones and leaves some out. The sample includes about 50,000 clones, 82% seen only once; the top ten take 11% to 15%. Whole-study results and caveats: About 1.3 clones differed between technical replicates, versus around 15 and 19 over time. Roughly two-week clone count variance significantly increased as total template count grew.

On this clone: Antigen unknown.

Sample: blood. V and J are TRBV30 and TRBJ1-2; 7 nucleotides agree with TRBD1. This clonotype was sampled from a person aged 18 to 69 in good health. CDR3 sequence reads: CAWSNLQGTRYYGYTF. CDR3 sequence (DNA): TGTGCCTGGAGTAACTTACAGGGGACCCGATACTATGGCTACACCTTC.